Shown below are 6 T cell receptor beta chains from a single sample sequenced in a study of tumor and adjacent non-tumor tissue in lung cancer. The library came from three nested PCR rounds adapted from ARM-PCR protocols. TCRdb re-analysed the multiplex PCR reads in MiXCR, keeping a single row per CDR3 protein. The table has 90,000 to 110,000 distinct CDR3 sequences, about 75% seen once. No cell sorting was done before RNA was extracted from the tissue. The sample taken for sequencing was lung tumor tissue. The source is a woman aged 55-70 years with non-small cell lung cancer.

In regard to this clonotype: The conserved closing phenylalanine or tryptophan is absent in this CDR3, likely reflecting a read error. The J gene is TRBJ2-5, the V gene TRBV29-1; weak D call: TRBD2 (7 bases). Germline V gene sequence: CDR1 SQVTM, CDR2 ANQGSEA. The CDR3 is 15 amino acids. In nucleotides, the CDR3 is TGCAGCATTGATTCGTTGGCGGGGGCGCGAGAGACCCAGTACTTA. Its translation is CSIDSLAGARETQYL.

In DNA form, the CDR3 reads TGTGCCATCAGGCGCCGCATAGGGGACAATCAGCCCCAGCATTTT. Protein product: CAIRRRIGDNQPQHF. The gene calls are TRBV6-1 and TRBJ1-5; D possibly corresponds to TRBD1 (5 bases). The CDR3 is 15 residues long. Trimming shortened V by 10 bases and J by 3 bases, and 19 bases separated the two germline ends. Germline lookup yields CDR1 MNHNS and CDR2 SASEGT.

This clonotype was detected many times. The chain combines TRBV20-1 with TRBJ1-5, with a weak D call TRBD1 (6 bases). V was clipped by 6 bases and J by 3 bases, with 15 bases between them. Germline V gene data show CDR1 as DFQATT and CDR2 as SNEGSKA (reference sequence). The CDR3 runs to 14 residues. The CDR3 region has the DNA TGCAGTGCCCCGGACAGAGTAAACAATCAGCCCCAGCATTTT. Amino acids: CSAPDRVNNQPQHF.

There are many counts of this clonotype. The CDR3 nucleotides are TGCAGTGCCGCTGCTCGTGAGGGGGTGGATACGCAGTATTTT. Residues: CSAAAREGVDTQYF. The chain uses TRBV20-1 and TRBJ2-3, with D possibly TRBD1 on 6 matching bases. CDR3 length: 14 residues. V gave up 6 bases and J gave up 6 bases, with 19 bases separating them. The germline CDR1 and CDR2 sequences are DFQATT and SNEGSKA (reference sequence).

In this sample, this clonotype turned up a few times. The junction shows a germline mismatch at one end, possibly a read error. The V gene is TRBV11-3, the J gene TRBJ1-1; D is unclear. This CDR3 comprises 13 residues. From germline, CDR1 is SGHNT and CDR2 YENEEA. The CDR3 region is CASSFTQSTEASF. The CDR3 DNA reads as TGTGCCAGCAGCTTTACCCAGAGCACTGAAGCTTCCTTT.

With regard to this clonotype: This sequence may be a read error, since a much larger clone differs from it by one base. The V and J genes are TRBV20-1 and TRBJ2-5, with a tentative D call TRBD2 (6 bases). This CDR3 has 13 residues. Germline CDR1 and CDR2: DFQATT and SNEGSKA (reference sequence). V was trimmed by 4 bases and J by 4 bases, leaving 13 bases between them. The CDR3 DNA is TGCAGTGCTACACCAGCGGGTGGAGAGACCCAGTACTTC. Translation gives CSATPAGGETQYF.